One and the same sample provided the 14 T cell receptor beta chains below, sequenced in a study of Graves' ophthalmopathy and Graves' hyperthyroidism (dated by TCRdb to 2016 to 2019). Sequenced using an Illumina HiSeq 2000. For repertoire sequencing, the TCR beta CDR3 regions were amplified from RNA transcripts. HTBI primers and the Qiagen OneStep RT-PCR kit were used in a first-round RT-PCR, which was followed by a second-round multiplex PCR, size selection and purification. TCRdb ran its own pipeline on the public reads, namely fastp trimming at Q25 and MiXCR clone calling, and kept in-frame beta chains. Here each entry gathers all rows of one CDR3 protein and keeps the most common genes and DNA. The sample data list 200,000 to 250,000 distinct CDR3 sequences, and less than 55% of these were observed just once. The ten largest clones take up around half of the sample. The specimen sequenced was peripheral blood. The origin of the receptors is an adult man with Graves' ophthalmopathy.

This clonotype showed up just once. This rearrangement joins TRBV12-3 or TRBV12-4 to TRBJ2-7; TRBD2 might be the D (5 bases). Deletions cut 6 bases from V and 9 bases from J, with 9 bases between. The CDR3 covers 10 residues. In DNA, the CDR3 is TGTGCCAGCAGCCTGGCGGGGCAGTACTTC. This codes for CASSLAGQYF.

This clonotype occurred a few times. This sequence joins TRBV6-5 and TRBJ1-2; D is ambiguous. V was pared by 0 bases and J by 4 bases, with 3 bases between. CDR1 and CDR2 from the germline V gene are MNHEY and SVGAGI. The CDR3 spans 12 residues. The CDR3 reads CASSYSAYGYTF. DNA of the CDR3: TGTGCCAGCAGTTACTCTGCCTATGGCTACACCTTC.

This clonotype was picked up many times. The rearrangement joins TRBV24-1 to TRBJ1-2; 8 nucleotides align to TRBD1. V dropped 3 bases and J dropped 4; count of bases not matched to a gene: 6. The germline CDR1 and CDR2 sequences are KGHDR and SFDVKD. The CDR3 is made up of 15 amino acids. CDR3 sequence (DNA): TGTGCCACCAGTGATGTGGACAGGGATGGCTATGGCTACACCTTC. Protein product: CATSDVDRDGYGYTF.

This clonotype has a handful of counts. This chain connects TRBV5-1 to TRBJ1-1; D remains ambiguous. Germline lookup yields CDR1 SGHRS and CDR2 YFSETQ. The length of the CDR3 is 12 residues. V dropped 1 base and J dropped 6 bases, with 7 bases sitting between them. The CDR3 sequence: CASSLRGAEAFF. The CDR3 DNA reads as TGCGCCAGCAGCTTGCGGGGAGCTGAAGCTTTCTTT.

V gene TRBV28 combines with J gene TRBJ2-7, with a possible D match to TRBD2 (6 bases). The CDR3 length is 14 residues. Germline V CDR1 and CDR2: MDHEN, SYDVKM. The V end was cut by 10 bases, the J end by 7 bases, with 23 bases between. CDR3 sequence reads: CATRISGPRGEQYF. The CDR3 bases are TGTGCCACCAGGATAAGCGGTCCCCGGGGGGAGCAGTACTTC.

The chain couples TRBV5-6 to TRBJ2-2; D is possibly TRBD2 (5 bases). V lost 4 bases and J 1 base, leaving 8 bases between the germline ends. This CDR3 has 14 amino acids. CDR1 and CDR2 (germline): SGHDT, YYEEEE. In DNA, the CDR3 is TGTGCCAGCAGCGACGGGATGAACACCGGGGAGCTGTTTTTT. The encoded protein is CASSDGMNTGELFF.

The chain couples TRBV7-2 to TRBJ1-4, with D possibly being TRBD1 (5 bases). This CDR3 has 13 residues. V was shortened by 1 base and J by 8 bases, with 8 bases between the two germline ends. Germline V gives CDR1 SGHTA, CDR2 FQGNSA. CDR3 coding DNA: TGTGCCAGCAGCTTAGTTCGGGGGGAAAAACTGTTTTTT. Translating gives CASSLVRGEKLFF.

V usage is TRBV2 and J usage is TRBJ1-2; D unresolved. Deletions cut 4 bases from V and 4 bases from J, with 13 bases between. The CDR3 consists of 14 residues. Looked up from germline, CDR1 is SNHLY and CDR2 is FYNNEI. The CDR3 sequence is CASSVEGASYGYTF. Written as DNA, the CDR3 is TGTGCCAGCAGTGTAGAGGGAGCTAGCTATGGCTACACCTTC.

The rearrangement joins TRBV20-1 to TRBJ2-7; D is undetermined. The V gene's germline CDR1 is DFQATT and CDR2 SNEGSKA (reference sequence). V was clipped by 6 bases and J by 7 bases, with 13 bases between them. This CDR3 region has 11 residues. In nucleotides, the CDR3 is TGCAGTGCCCAACTCCCATGGGAGCAGTACTTC. It yields the protein CSAQLPWEQYF.

In nucleotides, the CDR3 is TGTGCCAGCAGTTTATACGGGGAAGGGGAGACCCAGTACTTC. Translating gives CASSLYGEGETQYF. The chain couples TRBV25-1 to TRBJ2-5; tentatively, D is TRBD2 (5 bases). The V gene's germline CDR1 is MGHDK and CDR2 SYGVNS. This CDR3 contains 14 residues. V lost 5 bases, J lost 5 bases, and 15 bases lay in between.

The chain has TRBV25-1 and TRBJ1-1, with TRBD1 identical over 8 bases. The CDR3 contains 19 residues. Germline CDR1 reads MGHDK; CDR2 reads SYGVNS. V was clipped by 2 bases and J by 0 bases; unmatched bases: 14. The CDR3 spells CASSEALGQGAKLNTEAFF. The CDR3 region has the DNA TGTGCCAGCAGTGAAGCGCTAGGGCAGGGGGCGAAATTGAACACTGAAGCTTTCTTT.

The chain employs TRBV6-5 and TRBJ1-1, with D perhaps TRBD1 (5 bases). Germline V lookup: CDR1 MNHEY, CDR2 SVGAGI. Trimming removed 2 bases at V and 8 bases at J, with 12 bases between. This CDR3 has 13 amino acids. The CDR3 loop reads CASSYEGRREAFF. In DNA form, the CDR3 reads TGTGCCAGCAGTTACGAGGGACGGCGCGAAGCTTTCTTT.

A note on this clonotype: A read error may account for a junction end that differs from germline. This chain uses TRBV19 with TRBJ1-2; no firm D call. The CDR3 has 13 residues. Germline V gene data show CDR1 as LNHDA and CDR2 as SQIVND (reference sequence). The CDR3 coding sequence is TGTGCCAGTAGTGTAGAGAGGAATCTGGGCTACACCTTC. This translates into CASSVERNLGYTF.

The V gene is TRBV10-3, the J gene TRBJ2-2, with a possible D match to TRBD2 (6 bases). V lost 10 bases, J lost 4 bases, and 16 bases lay in between. CDR1 and CDR2 (germline): ENHRY, SYGVKD. The CDR3 is made up of 14 amino acids. The CDR3 DNA sequence: TGTGCCACTTCGATTGGGGGGATCACCGGGGAGCTGTTTTTT. This translates into CATSIGGITGELFF.